This is a list of T cell receptor beta chains from one sample in a study of blood T cell repertoires in COVID-19. Profiling relied on immunoSEQ multiplex PCR, and the TCRdb table lists in-frame clones only, not all of them. This table has 300,000 to 400,000 clones, around 87% appearing once. What was sequenced was peripheral blood. The receptors here all came from a woman aged 45-65 years with COVID-19, enrolled during active disease. Each CDR3 is given with its conserved first and last residue. Each record gives: CDR3 length, J gene, clone size, D gene, V gene, CDR3 protein, CDR3 DNA. The D gene is left open where the match is weak. Only part of the rows carry a size: once, few, many, or a class if the clone is expanded.

17	TRBJ1-3	once	TRBD1	TRBV6-1	CASSEGQGSISRMPIYF	TGTGCCAGCAGTGAAGGACAGGGTTCGATTTCACGTATGCCCATATATTTT
17	TRBJ2-5	-	TRBD2	TRBV7-9	CASSPTRLAGGRETQYF	TGTGCCAGCAGCCCGACCCGACTAGCGGGAGGTAGGGAGACCCAGTACTTC
15	TRBJ2-7	-	-	TRBV7-2	CASSLAGVSSYEQYF	TGTGCCAGCAGCTTAGCAGGGGTTAGCTCCTACGAGCAGTACTTC
13	TRBJ1-5	-	-	TRBV18	CASSPQRDQPQHF	TGTGCCAGCTCACCACAACGGGATCAGCCCCAGCATTTT
14	TRBJ1-1	-	-	TRBV10-2	CASSDRGIGNEAFF	TGCGCCAGCAGTGATCGGGGTATAGGGAATGAAGCTTTCTTT
12	TRBJ2-7	-	TRBD1	TRBV19	CATRDRAYEQYF	TGTGCCACCCGGGACAGAGCCTACGAGCAGTACTTC
16	TRBJ2-1	-	TRBD2	TRBV11-2	CASSRTAGLATDEQFF	TGTGCCAGCAGCCGTACTGCGGGACTAGCGACTGATGAGCAGTTCTTC
13	TRBJ2-4	-	-	TRBV15	CATSRGGFNIQYF	TGTGCCACCAGCAGAGGAGGATTTAACATTCAGTACTTC
13	TRBJ1-2	-	TRBD1	TRBV24-1	CATSDRTGVGYTF	TGTGCCACCAGTGATAGGACAGGGGTTGGCTACACCTTC
18	TRBJ2-3	once	TRBD2	TRBV11-3	CASSLRRGTSRDTDTQYF	TGTGCCAGCAGCTTACGGCGAGGGACTAGCAGAGACACAGATACGCAGTATTTT
15	TRBJ2-1	-	TRBD1	TRBV7-8	CASSYDRGLYNEQFF	TGTGCCAGCAGCTACGACAGGGGCCTGTACAATGAGCAGTTCTTC
15	TRBJ2-5	-	TRBD2	TRBV5-1	CASRASLAGVETQYF	TGCGCCAGCAGGGCGAGTCTAGCGGGAGTTGAGACCCAGTACTTC
17	TRBJ2-1	-	TRBD2	TRBV4-1	CASSLARLAGSSEEQFF	TGCGCCAGCAGCCTAGCAAGACTAGCGGGAAGTTCGGAGGAGCAGTTCTTC